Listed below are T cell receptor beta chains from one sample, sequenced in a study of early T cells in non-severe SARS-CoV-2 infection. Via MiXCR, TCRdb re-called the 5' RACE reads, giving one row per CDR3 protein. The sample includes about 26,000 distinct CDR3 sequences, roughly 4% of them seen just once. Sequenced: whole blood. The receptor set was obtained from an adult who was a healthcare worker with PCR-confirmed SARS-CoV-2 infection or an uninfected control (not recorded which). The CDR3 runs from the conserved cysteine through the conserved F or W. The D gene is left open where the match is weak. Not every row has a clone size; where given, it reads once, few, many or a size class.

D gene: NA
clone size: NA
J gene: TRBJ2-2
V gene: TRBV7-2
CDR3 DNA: TGTGCCAGCAGCCGGGACGGAATACCAAACACCGGGGAGCTGTTTTTT
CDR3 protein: CASSRDGIPNTGELFF

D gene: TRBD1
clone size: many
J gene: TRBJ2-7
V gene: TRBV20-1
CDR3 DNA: TGCAGTGCTCTCCAGGGGGCGCACGAGCAGTACTTC
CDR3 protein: CSALQGAHEQYF

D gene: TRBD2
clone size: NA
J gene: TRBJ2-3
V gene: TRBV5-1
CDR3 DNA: TGCGCCAGCAGTATCAGCGGGAGGGGCACAGATACGCAGTATTTT
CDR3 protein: CASSISGRGTDTQYF

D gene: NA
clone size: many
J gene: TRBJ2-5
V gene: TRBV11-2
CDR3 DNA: TGTGCCAGCACCAAAAGTCCAGTACCCTCGGAGACCCAGTACTTC
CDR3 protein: CASTKSPVPSETQYF

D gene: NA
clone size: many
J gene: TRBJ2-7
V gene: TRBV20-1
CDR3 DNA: TGCAGTGCTAGAAGACTAGATACCTACGAGCAGTACTTC
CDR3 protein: CSARRLDTYEQYF

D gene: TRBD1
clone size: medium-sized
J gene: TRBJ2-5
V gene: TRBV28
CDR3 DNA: TGTGCCAGCAGTTTTGGGACAGGGAAGCAAGGGGAGACCCAGTACTTC
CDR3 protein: CASSFGTGKQGETQYF

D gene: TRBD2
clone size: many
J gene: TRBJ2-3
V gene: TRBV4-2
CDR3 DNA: TGTGCCAGCAGCCGGAGGGGACTAGCGGGTGTCTACGGGGCAGATACGCAGTATTTT
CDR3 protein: CASSRRGLAGVYGADTQYF

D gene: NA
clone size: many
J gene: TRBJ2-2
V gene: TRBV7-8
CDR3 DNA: TGTGCCAGCAGCTTAGGTGGACAGCCCTTCACCGGGGAGCTGTTTTTT
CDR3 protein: CASSLGGQPFTGELFF

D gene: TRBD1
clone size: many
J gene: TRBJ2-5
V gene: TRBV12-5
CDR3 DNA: TGTGCTAGTGCCACGAGACAGGGCCTACAAGAGACCCAGTACTTC
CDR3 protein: CASATRQGLQETQYF

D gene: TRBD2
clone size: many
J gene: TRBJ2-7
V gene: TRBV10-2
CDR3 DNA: TGCGCCAGTTCACTAGCGGGGAGCGCCTACGAGCAGTACTTC
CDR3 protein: CASSLAGSAYEQYF

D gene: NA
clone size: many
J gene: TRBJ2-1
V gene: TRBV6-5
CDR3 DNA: TGTGCCAGCAGTTACTACGGGGGCCCATATGATGAGCAGTTCTTC
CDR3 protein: CASSYYGGPYDEQFF

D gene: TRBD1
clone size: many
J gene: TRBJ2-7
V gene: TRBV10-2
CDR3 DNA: TGCGCCAGCACCGGGGGGACAGGGGGATACGAGCAGTACTTC
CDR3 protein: CASTGGTGGYEQYF

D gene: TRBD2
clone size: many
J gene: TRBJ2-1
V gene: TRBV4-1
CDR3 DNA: TGCGCCAGCAGCCAAGGGACTAGCGGGGGGGTTTACAATGAGCAGTTCTTC
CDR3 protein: CASSQGTSGGVYNEQFF

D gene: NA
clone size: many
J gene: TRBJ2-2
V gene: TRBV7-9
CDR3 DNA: TGTGCCAGCAGCCGACAGACAGGGAACACCGGGGAGCTGTTTTTT
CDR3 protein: CASSRQTGNTGELFF

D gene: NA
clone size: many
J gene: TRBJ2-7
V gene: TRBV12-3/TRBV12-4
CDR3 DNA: TGTGCCAGCAGTTTTGGCGGAGCCCGTACCTACGAGCAGTACTTC
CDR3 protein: CASSFGGARTYEQYF

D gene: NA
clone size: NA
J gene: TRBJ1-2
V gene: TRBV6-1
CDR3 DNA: TGTGCCAGAAGTGCCCTCGCGAACTATGGCTACACCTTC
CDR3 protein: CARSALANYGYTF

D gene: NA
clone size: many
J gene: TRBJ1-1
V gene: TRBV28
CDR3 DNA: TGTGCCAGCAGTCCCATGTCCAACGGGGCTTTCTTT
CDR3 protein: CASSPMSNGAFF

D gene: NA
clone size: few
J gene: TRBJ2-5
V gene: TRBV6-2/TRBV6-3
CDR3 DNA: TGTGCCAGCAGCCCCGGGACACCACCAGAGACCCAGTACTTC
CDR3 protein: CASSPGTPPETQYF

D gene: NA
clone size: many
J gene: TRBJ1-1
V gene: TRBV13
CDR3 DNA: TGTGCCAGCAGCTTAGTTGGGGAGAACACTGAAGCTTTCTTT
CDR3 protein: CASSLVGENTEAFF

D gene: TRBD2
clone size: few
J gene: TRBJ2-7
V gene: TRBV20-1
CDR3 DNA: TGCAGTGCTAGAGATCGGCCGATCGGACTAGCGGGGGGCCCCTCCTACGAGCAGTACTTC
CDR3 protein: CSARDRPIGLAGGPSYEQYF

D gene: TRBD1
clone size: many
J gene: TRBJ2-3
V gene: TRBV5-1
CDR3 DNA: TGCGCCAGCAGCTGGGGACAGGGTATTTTAGATACGCAGTATTTT
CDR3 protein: CASSWGQGILDTQYF

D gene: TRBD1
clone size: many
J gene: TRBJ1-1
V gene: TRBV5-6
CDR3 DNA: TGTGCCAGCAGCTTTGGGACAGGGCGCACTGAAGCTTTCTTT
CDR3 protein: CASSFGTGRTEAFF

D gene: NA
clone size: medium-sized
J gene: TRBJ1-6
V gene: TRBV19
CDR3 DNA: TGTGCCAGTAGTGCCCTCGGGCATTCACCCCTCCACTTT
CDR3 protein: CASSALGHSPLHF

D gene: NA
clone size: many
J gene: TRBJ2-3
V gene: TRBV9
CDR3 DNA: TGTGCCAGCAGCTTGGGGGGGGCGTCCAGGGATACGCAGTATTTT
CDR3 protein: CASSLGGASRDTQYF

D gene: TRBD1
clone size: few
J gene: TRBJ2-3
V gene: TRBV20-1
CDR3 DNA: TGCAGTGCTCGGGACAGGGTAGGAACAGATACGCAGTATTTT
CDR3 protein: CSARDRVGTDTQYF

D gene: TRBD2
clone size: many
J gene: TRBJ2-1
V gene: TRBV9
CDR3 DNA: TGTGCCAGCAGCGTAGCGGGGGGACTAGCGGGAGACCGTGAGCAGTTCTTC
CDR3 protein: CASSVAGGLAGDREQFF

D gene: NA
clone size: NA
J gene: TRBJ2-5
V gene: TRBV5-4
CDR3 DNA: TGTGCCAGCAGCTTGGCCCGACAGACCCAAGAGACCCAGTACTTC
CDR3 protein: CASSLARQTQETQYF

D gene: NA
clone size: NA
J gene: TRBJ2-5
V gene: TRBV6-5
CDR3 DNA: TGTGCCAGCAGTTACGGGCGCCGGGAGACCCAGTACTTC
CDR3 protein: CASSYGRRETQYF

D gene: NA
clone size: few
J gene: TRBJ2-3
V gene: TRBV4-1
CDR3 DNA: TGCGCCAGCAGCCAAGATCAAGGGGGAGGTCTTAGCACAGATACGCAGTATTTT
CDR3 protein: CASSQDQGGGLSTDTQYF

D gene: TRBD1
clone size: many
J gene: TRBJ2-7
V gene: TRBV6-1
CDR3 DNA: TGTGCCAGCAGCCGGGACAGGCCCTACGAGCAGTACTTC
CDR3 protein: CASSRDRPYEQYF

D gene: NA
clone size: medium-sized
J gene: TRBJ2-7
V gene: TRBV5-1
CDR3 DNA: TGCGCCAGCAGTGATGGCTACGAGCAGTACTTC
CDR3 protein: CASSDGYEQYF

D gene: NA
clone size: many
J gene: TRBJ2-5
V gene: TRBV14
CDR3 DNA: TGTGCCAGCAGCCTCCCGTCCGGGGAGACCCAGTACTTC
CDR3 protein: CASSLPSGETQYF

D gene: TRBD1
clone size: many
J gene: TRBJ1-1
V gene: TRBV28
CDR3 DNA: TGTGCCAGCTCGGGACAGCTGCTGAACACTGAAGCTTTCTTT
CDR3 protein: CASSGQLLNTEAFF

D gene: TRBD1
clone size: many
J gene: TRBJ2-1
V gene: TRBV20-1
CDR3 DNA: TGCAGTGCTAGAGATCTAGGGGGCCACAATGAGCAGTTCTTC
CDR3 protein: CSARDLGGHNEQFF

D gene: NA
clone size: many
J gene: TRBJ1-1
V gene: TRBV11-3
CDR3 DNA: TGTGCCAGCAGCTTAGGAAGGGGGAACAATCGAGCTTTCTTT
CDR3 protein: CASSLGRGNNRAFF

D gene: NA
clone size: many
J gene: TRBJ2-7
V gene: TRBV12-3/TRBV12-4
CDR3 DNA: TGTGCCAGCAGCCCAAGGGGTGACCCTTACTACGAGCAGTACTTC
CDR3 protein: CASSPRGDPYYEQYF

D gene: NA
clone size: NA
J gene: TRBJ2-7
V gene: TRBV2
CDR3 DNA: TGTGCCAGCAGTGACGGGGTATCCTACGAGCAGTACTTC
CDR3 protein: CASSDGVSYEQYF

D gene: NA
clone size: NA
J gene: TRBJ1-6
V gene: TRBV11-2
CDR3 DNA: TGTGCCAGCAGCTTAAGTGTGTCTAATTCACCCCTCCACTTT
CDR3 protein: CASSLSVSNSPLHF

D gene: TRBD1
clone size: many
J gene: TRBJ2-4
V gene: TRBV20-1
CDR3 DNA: TGCAGTGCTAGAGATCCGGGACAGGGGAGCAAAAACATTCAGTACTTC
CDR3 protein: CSARDPGQGSKNIQYF

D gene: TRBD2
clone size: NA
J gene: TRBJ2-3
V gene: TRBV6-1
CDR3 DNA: TGTGCCAGCAGTGAATGGGTTACTAGCGGGGGTACCTCAGATACGCAGTATTTT
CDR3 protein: CASSEWVTSGGTSDTQYF

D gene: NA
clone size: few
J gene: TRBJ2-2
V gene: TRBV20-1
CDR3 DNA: TGCAGTGCTAGAGTTCCCGGATCGGACACCGGGGAGCTGTTTTTT
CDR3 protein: CSARVPGSDTGELFF

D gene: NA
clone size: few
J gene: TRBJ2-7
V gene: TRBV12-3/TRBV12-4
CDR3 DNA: TGTGCCAGCAGTTTTTCGAGCCTCCTCTACGAGCAGTACTTC
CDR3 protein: CASSFSSLLYEQYF

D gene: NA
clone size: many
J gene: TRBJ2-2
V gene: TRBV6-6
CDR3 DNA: TGTGCCAGCAGTTACGACTACCTGAACACCGGGGAGCTGTTTTTT
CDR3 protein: CASSYDYLNTGELFF